This T cell receptor beta chain was documented in a study of blood T cell repertoires in COVID-19. Germline V gives CDR1 LGHDT, CDR2 YNNKEL (reference sequence). V lost 0 bases and J lost 3; bases outside the gene matches: 7. The CDR3 loop spans 18 amino acids. Authors' data handling: Researchers report that nucleated cell counts were estimated from reference gene primer amplification. Assay used: immunoSEQ multiplex PCR; TCRdb lists only in-frame clones, some missing. That table gives V, J and clone size, and the DNA gave D and trimming. The data show about 400,000 clones, 88% seen once. Adults between about 18 and 95 years of age took part from about two dozen US areas. Participants reported their clinical history, and cohort assignment relied on those reports.

This receptor was taken from a woman in her 30s with acute COVID-19. The J gene is TRBJ2-1, the V gene TRBV3-1 (or the pseudogene TRBV3-2), with TRBD2 identical over 11 bases. What was sequenced was PBMCs or T cells enriched from blood (not recorded which). The CDR3 is CASSQDIRLAGIYNEQFF. The CDR3 region has the DNA TGTGCCAGCAGCCAAGATATTAGACTAGCGGGGATCTACAATGAGCAGTTCTTC.